This T cell receptor (beta chain) was obtained from a study of somatic mutations in cytotoxic T cells in rheumatoid arthritis (dated by TCRdb to 2017 to 2019). In terms of the full investigation: Peripheral blood (approximately 27 ml EDTA) was collected from patients immediately after diagnosis and before any treatment began. Patient and control groups had essentially identical median ages. TCRB deep sequencing covered 65 patients with rheumatoid arthritis along with under 25 healthy controls. In newly diagnosed rheumatoid arthritis without treatment, the study examined if expanded CD8+ T-cell clones harbor somatic mutations, relying on TCRB deep sequencing to characterize clonality. Some V beta antibody-stained T-cell populations were flow-sorted on a FACSAria II or Sony SH800 at nearly 100% purity, and sorted V beta1+ cells also underwent TCRB sequencing. What the work shows at the level of the full study, not this receptor alone: No adjustment for multiple comparisons was made for the slight TRBV07 underrepresentation in patients. In about an eighth of the roughly 60 patients the largest CD8+ clone exceeded 20% of CD8+ cells, and several identical CD8+ TCRB sequences were shared between blood and synovial fluid. The antigen targets of the expanded CD8+ clones were unknown, and absence from virus-specific databases did not rule out viral specificity. There was no significant difference in CD8+ T-cell clonality between rheumatoid arthritis patients and age-matched healthy controls. CD8+ clonality increased with age in patients (Spearman r of about 0.49) but not in healthy controls.

Including cysteine and phenylalanine, the CDR3 has 15 amino acids. Only the CDR3 portion is preserved as DNA: 45 bases, with reading frame beginning at the first base. Reading the germline V gene gives CDR1 SGHRS and CDR2 YFSETQ. For this chain, trimming is 0 bases at the V end and 6 bases at the J end, and the number of junction bases without a gene match is 6. Sequencing of TCRB CDR3 was done on genomic DNA with the immunoSEQ assay. In the source study's methods: Only a few patient CD8+ clones larger than 1% matched published virus-specific TCRB sequences when compared against them. Only productive TCRB rearrangements were included in the analyses. Clonality was calculated as a Shannon entropy-based productive clonality index, and a clone was defined by a unique TCRB CDR3 sequence. Repertoire overlap between two samples was calculated from the template counts of each clone relative to total templates per sample. V-gene usage measured by flow cytometry correlated with TCRB sequencing V-gene usage, with a Spearman r of 0.6 to 0.7. As stored in TCRdb, this immuneACCESS dataset retains in-frame rearrangements with V and J assigned. A fraction of the clones does not appear; measured against another copy, unresolved V genes explain less than half of the discrepancy, and the remainder lacks a known reason. Clonal size and the V and J genes are those of that table, whereas D and trimming came from the DNA. The sample table shows under 4,500 clones, and roughly 72% are seen once. Clones ranked in the top ten supply roughly 40% of the sample.

Positive magnetic bead selection on an AutoMACS was used to isolate CD4+ and CD8+ cells, with flow cytometry used to check purity. A TCR V beta antibody panel was used in flow cytometry to screen first for clonal expansions, which were then characterized by TCRB deep sequencing of sorted CD8+ fractions. Peripheral blood mononuclear cells were obtained using density gradient separation with Ficoll-Paque PLUS. Using Nucleospin Tissue or Tissue XS kits, DNA was extracted from CD4-enriched, CD8-enriched or PBMC samples, with quantification by a Qubit 2.0 fluorometer. Of note for this clone: Its antigen remains undetermined. Base qualities are not at hand, and no much larger clone is one base apart.

The chain uses TRBV5-1 and TRBJ2-3; 8 middle bases align to TRBD2. Sequences were obtained from CD8+ T cells sorted from blood. The TCR comes from an adult with rheumatoid arthritis. Read as DNA, the sequence is TGCGCCAGCAGCTTGGAGGGACTAGATATGGATACGCAGTATTTT. Its protein reads: CASSLEGLDMDTQYF.